Sequencing of this TCR beta chain was carried out in a study of T cell responses to AZD1222 COVID-19 vaccine (dated by TCRdb to about 2021). Background on the whole study: Because spike-specific TCR depth and breadth did not differ between the two schedules, AZD1222 recipients who got a second dose at roughly 4 weeks were pooled with those who got a second dose at roughly 12 weeks. A total of approximately 250 trial participants underwent TCR sequencing, of whom 207 had received two doses of AZD1222 and 26 had received two doses of the MenACWY control vaccine. Trial participants were enrolled by age into subgroups of 18-55, 56-69 and 70-plus years, and 148, 28 and 57 TCR-sequenced participants, respectively, were included in these subgroups. Here is what the overall study found, with its caveats: No day 14 peak-response samples were available, so repertoires were characterized only after the peak T cell response. Nearly half of unique spike-specific TCRs reportedly recognized epitopes outside regions mutated in the B.1.351 and B.1.1.7 variants. The whole spike protein was spanned by vaccine-associated CD4 TCRs, and dominant responses were seen in regions 160-218 and 743-854. After two AZD1222 doses, spike-specific TCR breadth and depth were significantly higher than at day 0 and than in MenACWY recipients. Most participants were white British and females outnumbered males, and the authors suggested that clonal diversity may have been underestimated. Conclusions about previously exposed vaccinees are limited because only five or six AZD1222 recipients were SARS-CoV-2 seropositive at baseline. In the small 56-69-year group, the increase in depth fell short of significance, most likely because of low power.

From its cysteine to its phenylalanine, the CDR3 spans 14 amino acids. This entry keeps only the CDR3 DNA: 42 bases, framed from base 1. This sample's time point label indicates: baseline before first vaccination. The vaccinee samples were drawn from two UK trials, COV001 and COV002, one of which was a single-blind randomized controlled phase 2/3 trial testing AZD1222 (ChAdOx1 nCoV-19) in healthy adults. For TCRbeta chain sequencing, PBMC samples were collected from trial participants at day 0 and at day 28 after the second dose. A remark on this clone: What this receptor recognizes is not known. Nothing much larger sits one base from this clone, and base qualities are not available.

The CDR3 regions of human TCRbeta chains were subjected to immunosequencing. Regarding the original processing steps: TCRs in the repertoires were matched against a reference library of SARS-CoV-2-specific TCRs that had been generated with the MIRA antigen-specificity platform. Breadth was defined as the fraction of unique TCRs that were SARS-CoV-2-associated. Depth was defined as the fraction of total T cells that were SARS-CoV-2-associated. Using the MIRA data, every spike-specific TCR was mapped to the spike region that the TCR reacted to and assigned to either a CD4 or a CD8 class. Log10-transformed breadth and depth values were compared by one-way ANOVA with Sidak's multiple comparisons tests. TCRdb took this table from immuneACCESS and kept in-frame rearrangements with V and J called. Such tables lack part of the clones; where checked against another copy, unresolved V genes explain under half of the gap, and the rest is unexplained. From that table come the V and J calls and clone size; the DNA was used to work out D and trimming. The sample data list about 88,000 clones, and 70% to 90% of these were observed just once. The top ten clones comprise around 3.5% of the sample.

Here the sequenced sample was peripheral blood, taken on day 0 of AZD1222 vaccination. The V gene is TRBV21-1 and the J gene is TRBJ1-1. TRBV21-1 is classified as a pseudogene. This sequence originates from an adult in good health. The nucleotide sequence reads TGTGCCAGCAGCAAATCTGGGAAGTGGTCTGAAGCTTTCTTT. Its protein product is CASSKSGKWSEAFF.